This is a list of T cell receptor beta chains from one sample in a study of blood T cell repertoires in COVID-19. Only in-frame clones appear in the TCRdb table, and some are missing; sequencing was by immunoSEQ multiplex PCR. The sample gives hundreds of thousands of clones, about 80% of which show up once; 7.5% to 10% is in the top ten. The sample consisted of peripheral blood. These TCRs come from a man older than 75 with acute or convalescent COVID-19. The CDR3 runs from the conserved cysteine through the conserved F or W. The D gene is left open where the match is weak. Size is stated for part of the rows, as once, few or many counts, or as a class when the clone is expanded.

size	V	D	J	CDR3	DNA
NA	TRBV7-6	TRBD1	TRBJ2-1	CASSPRQGAYNEQFF	TGTGCCAGCAGCCCCCGACAGGGAGCGTACAATGAGCAGTTCTTC
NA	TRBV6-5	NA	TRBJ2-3	CASRPFSAGRDTQYF	TGTGCCAGCAGACCCTTTAGCGCGGGGAGGGATACGCAGTATTTT
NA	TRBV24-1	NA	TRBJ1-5	CATSDSGHLNQPQHF	TGTGCCACCAGTGATTCGGGACACCTGAATCAGCCCCAGCATTTT
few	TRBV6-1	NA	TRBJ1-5	CASSETGSQPQHF	TGTGCCAGCAGTGAAACAGGGTCCCAGCCCCAGCATTTT
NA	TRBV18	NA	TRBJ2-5	CASSETDLETQYF	TGTGCCAGCTCAGAAACAGATTTGGAGACCCAGTACTTC
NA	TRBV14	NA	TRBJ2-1	CASSQEITASAEQFF	TGTGCCAGCAGCCAAGAGATAACGGCTAGCGCCGAGCAGTTCTTC
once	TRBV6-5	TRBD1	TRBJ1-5	CASSETGINQPQHF	TGTGCCAGCAGCGAGACAGGGATCAATCAGCCCCAGCATTTT
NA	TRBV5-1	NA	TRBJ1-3	CASSPGAGNTIYF	TGCGCCAGCAGCCCCGGGGCTGGAAACACCATATATTTT
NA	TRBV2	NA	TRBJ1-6	CASRKESLRDSPLHF	TGTGCCAGCCGTAAAGAGTCACTGCGGGATTCACCCCTCCACTTT
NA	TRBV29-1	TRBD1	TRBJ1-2	CSVGAGGNSF	TGCAGCGTTGGGGCAGGGGGTAACTCCTTC
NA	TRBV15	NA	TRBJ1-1	CATSSTPNSEAFF	TGTGCCACCAGCAGTACGCCCAACAGTGAAGCTTTCTTT
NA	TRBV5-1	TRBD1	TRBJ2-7	CASSWETGQTYEQYF	TGCGCCAGCAGCTGGGAAACGGGACAGACCTACGAGCAGTACTTC
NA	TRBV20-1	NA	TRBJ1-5	CSASPRRGGQQPQHF	TGCAGTGCTAGTCCAAGGAGGGGCGGGCAACAGCCCCAGCATTTT
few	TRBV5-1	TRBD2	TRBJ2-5	CASSLFSRSSGLAGGRPQETQYF	TGCGCCAGCAGCTTGTTTAGCCGGAGCTCGGGACTAGCGGGAGGTCGTCCCCAAGAGACCCAGTACTTC
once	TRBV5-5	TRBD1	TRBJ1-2	CASSVGGTARNNYGYTF	TGTGCCAGCAGCGTTGGCGGGACAGCCCGAAATAACTATGGCTACACCTTC
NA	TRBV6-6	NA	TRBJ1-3	CASTRGKWDSGNTIYF	TGTGCCAGCACTCGCGGGAAGTGGGACTCTGGAAACACCATATATTTT
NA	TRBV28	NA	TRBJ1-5	CACRGGPGPQHF	TGTGCCTGCCGGGGAGGCCCCGGGCCCCAGCATTTT
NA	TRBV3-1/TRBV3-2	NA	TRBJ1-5	CASSQEGARDQPQHF	TGTGCCAGCAGCCAAGAGGGGGCGCGGGATCAGCCCCAGCATTTT
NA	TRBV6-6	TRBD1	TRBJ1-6	CASSSPSGQGHSPLHF	TGTGCCAGCAGTTCCCCTTCGGGACAGGGCCATTCACCCCTCCACTTT
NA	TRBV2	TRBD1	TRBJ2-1	CASSTNTGGQFF	TGTGCCAGCAGTACTAATACAGGGGGCCAATTCTTC
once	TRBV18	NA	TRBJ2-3	CASSPFGGDTQYF	TGTGCCAGCTCACCATTCGGGGGAGATACGCAGTATTTT
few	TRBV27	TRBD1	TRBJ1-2	CASADRVSNYGYTF	TGTGCCAGCGCCGACAGGGTATCAAACTATGGCTACACCTTC
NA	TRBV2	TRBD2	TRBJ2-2	CASSGGLRGGGTGELFF	TGTGCCAGCAGTGGAGGTCTTCGCGGGGGAGGAACCGGGGAGCTGTTTTTT
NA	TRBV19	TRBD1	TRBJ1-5	CASSTQPTGLGQPQHF	TGTGCCAGTAGTACCCAGCCGACAGGGCTAGGACAGCCCCAGCATTTT
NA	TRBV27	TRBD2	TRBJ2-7	CASSPLPSGRAGYEQYF	TGTGCCAGCAGTCCATTACCTAGCGGGAGGGCAGGCTACGAGCAGTACTTC
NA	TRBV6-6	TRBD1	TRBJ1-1	CASSPRSGTGGVNTEAFF	TGTGCCAGCAGTCCACGATCCGGGACAGGGGGTGTGAACACTGAAGCTTTCTTT
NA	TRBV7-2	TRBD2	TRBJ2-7	CASSPTSVLSYEQYF	TGTGCCAGCAGCCCCACTAGCGTGCTCTCCTACGAGCAGTACTTC
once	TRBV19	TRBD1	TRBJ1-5	CASIPGQGTYQPQHF	TGTGCCAGTATCCCGGGACAGGGGACTTATCAGCCCCAGCATTTT
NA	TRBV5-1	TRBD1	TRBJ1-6	CASSSRQGRYNSPLHF	TGCGCCAGCAGCTCGCGACAGGGACGGTATAATTCACCCCTCCACTTT
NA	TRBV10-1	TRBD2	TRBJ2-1	CASSWGGFNNEQFF	TGCGCCAGCAGTTGGGGGGGATTCAACAATGAGCAGTTCTTC
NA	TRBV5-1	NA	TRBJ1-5	CASSLHSGVSQPQHF	TGCGCCAGCAGCTTGCACTCAGGGGTGAGTCAGCCCCAGCATTTT
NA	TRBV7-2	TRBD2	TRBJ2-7	CASSRGLAGTYEQYF	TGTGCCAGCAGTCGAGGCCTAGCGGGAACCTACGAGCAGTACTTC
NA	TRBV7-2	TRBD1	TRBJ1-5	CASSSRGINQPQHF	TGTGCCAGCAGCTCCAGGGGGATCAATCAGCCCCAGCATTTT
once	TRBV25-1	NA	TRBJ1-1	CASSRGWEAFF	TGTGCCAGCAGCCGAGGGTGGGAAGCTTTCTTT
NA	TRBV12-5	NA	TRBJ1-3	CASGLTISGREVGNTIYF	TGTGCTAGTGGTTTGACCATATCGGGACGGGAGGTCGGAAACACCATATATTTT
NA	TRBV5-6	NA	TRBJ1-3	CASSLGGMGGNTIYF	TGTGCCAGCAGCTTGGGAGGGATGGGCGGAAACACCATATATTTT
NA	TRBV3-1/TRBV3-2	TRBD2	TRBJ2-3	CASSHSSGREDTQYF	TGTGCCAGCAGCCATTCTAGCGGGAGGGAAGATACGCAGTATTTT
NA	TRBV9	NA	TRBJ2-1	CASSVGGQGGRNEQFF	TGTGCCAGCAGCGTGGGGGGGCAAGGAGGTAGGAATGAGCAGTTCTTC
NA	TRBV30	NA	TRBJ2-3	CAWNPTGTDTQYF	TGTGCCTGGAACCCCACAGGGACAGATACGCAGTATTTT
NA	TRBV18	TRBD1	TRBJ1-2	CASSPEQGGRFYGYTF	TGTGCCAGCTCACCTGAACAGGGGGGGCGCTTCTATGGCTACACCTTC
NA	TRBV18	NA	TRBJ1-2	CASSQFTGLDGYTF	TGTGCCAGCTCACAATTTACAGGGTTGGATGGCTACACCTTC
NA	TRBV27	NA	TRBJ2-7	CASSEGREQYF	TGTGCCAGCAGTGAGGGCAGGGAGCAGTACTTC
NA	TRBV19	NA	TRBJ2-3	CASSSYQTDTQYF	TGTGCCAGTAGTAGTTATCAGACAGATACGCAGTATTTT
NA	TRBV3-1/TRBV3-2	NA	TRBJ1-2	CASSSDRIYGYTF	TGTGCCAGCAGCTCAGACAGGATCTATGGCTACACCTTC
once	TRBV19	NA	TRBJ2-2	CASSEGGGIGELFF	TGTGCCAGTAGTGAAGGGGGCGGGATCGGGGAGCTGTTTTTT
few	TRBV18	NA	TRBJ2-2	CASSPDGRGTGELFF	TGTGCCAGCTCACCCGACGGGCGGGGAACCGGGGAGCTGTTTTTT
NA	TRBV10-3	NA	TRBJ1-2	CAHKFGGEGYGYTF	TGTGCGCATAAGTTCGGGGGAGAAGGGTATGGCTACACCTTC
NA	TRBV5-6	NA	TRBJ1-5	CASSSTYEGQPQHF	TGTGCCAGCAGCTCTACTTACGAGGGACAGCCCCAGCATTTT
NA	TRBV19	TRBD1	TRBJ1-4	CASRHRGREEKLFF	TGTGCCAGTAGGCACAGGGGGCGAGAGGAAAAACTGTTTTTT
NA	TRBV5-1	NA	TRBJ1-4	CASSLQATNEKLFF	TGCGCCAGCAGCTTACAGGCAACTAATGAAAAACTGTTTTTT
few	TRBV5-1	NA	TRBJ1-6	CASSLRGNSYNSPLHF	TGCGCCAGCAGCTTGAGGGGTAACTCCTATAATTCACCCCTCCACTTT
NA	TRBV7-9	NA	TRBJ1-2	CASSLVGSRGRDYGYTF	TGTGCCAGCAGCTTAGTCGGGTCGAGGGGGAGAGACTATGGCTACACCTTC
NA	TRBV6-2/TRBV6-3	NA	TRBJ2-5	CASSYSRGSPQETQYF	TGTGCCAGCAGTTACTCGCGAGGGAGTCCCCAAGAGACCCAGTACTTC